Below, 3 T cell receptor beta chains from the same sample are listed, as sequenced in a study of siplizumab effects on memory and regulatory T cells. Produced via immunoSEQ multiplex PCR; TCRdb's table is partial and in-frame only. Among approximately 90,000 clones, about 93% were seen once, and the ten largest hold around 0.3%. Sequencing was carried out using non-Treg CD4+ T cells sorted from blood. These receptors all stem from a human donor in good health.

This chain links TRBV25-1 with TRBJ2-2; D is unresolved. The CDR3 has 11 residues. The germline V gene encodes CDR1 MGHDK and CDR2 SYGVNS. Deletions cut 6 bases from V and 1 base from J, with 0 bases between. The CDR3 sequence is CASRNTGELFF. CDR3 nucleotides: TGTGCCAGCAGGAACACCGGGGAGCTGTTTTTT.

The rearrangement joins TRBV5-1 to TRBJ2-1; the match to TRBD2 covers 14 bases. The CDR3 totals 20 residues. Germline CDR1 SGHRS, CDR2 YFSETQ. V shed 4 bases, J shed 3 bases, and the junction held 15 bases outside the gene matches. CDR3 DNA sequence: TGCGCCAGCAGCCGACGCCCGGGACTAGCGGGAGAGGGGGTCTACAATGAGCAGTTCTTC. This encodes CASSRRPGLAGEGVYNEQFF. Combining the CDR3 with reference TRBV5-1 and TRBJ2-1 gives the whole variable domain KAGVTQTPRYLIKTRGQQVTLSCSPISGHRSVSWYQQTPGQGLQFLFEYFSETQRNKGNFPGRFSGRQFSNSRSEMNVSTLELGDSALYLCASSRRPGLAGEGVYNEQFFGPGTRLTVL.

V gene TRBV29-1 combines with J gene TRBJ2-3; TRBD2 matches at 7 bases. The CDR3 has 14 residues. CDR1 and CDR2 (germline): SQVTM, ANQGSEA. Trimming took 6 bases from V and 2 from J; bases not matched to a gene: 8. The CDR3 loop is CSVGQGGITDTQYF. CDR3 in DNA: TGCAGCGTGGGCCAGGGAGGGATCACAGATACGCAGTATTTT.